This entry lists 8 T cell receptor beta chains sequenced from one sample in a study of human T cells and chemical hapten exposure. Time point defined: pre-sensitization, week 0. As for treatment: therapeutic diphenylcyclopropenone sensitization with weekly scalp DPC. TCRdb re-called the RACE reads with MiXCR, one entry per CDR3 protein. The data show 300,000 to 450,000 distinct CDR3 sequences, 4.5% to 6% seen once. Sequencing used whole blood, obtained in connection with sensitization to the hapten diphenylcyclopropenone (DPC). These receptors were collected from a woman aged 50 to 60 with alopecia areata. Some clones in this sample may be carry-over from other donors' samples.

This clonotype occurred many times. The chain combines TRBV24-1 with TRBJ2-1; TRBD2 matches at 15 bases. Trimming at V came to 4 bases and at J to 7 bases, leaving 7 bases not matched to a gene. Germline V gene sequence: CDR1 KGHDR, CDR2 SFDVKD. The CDR3 runs 17 residues. CDR3 coding DNA: TGTGCCACCAGTGACACCGGACTAGCGGGAGGGTGGAATGAGCAGTTCTTC. Translated, it gives CATSDTGLAGGWNEQFF.

The V and J genes are TRBV27 and TRBJ2-5, with no clear D. V lost 4 bases, J lost 4 bases, and 16 bases lay in between. The length of the CDR3 is 15 residues. CDR1 and CDR2 (germline): MNHEY, SMNVEV (reference sequence). CDR3 amino acids: CASSSIVGVGETQYF. In DNA, the CDR3 is TGTGCCAGCAGTTCCATAGTCGGCGTAGGAGAGACCCAGTACTTC.

This clonotype was seen many times. Its ends do not fully match the called genes, so a read error is possible. The rearrangement joins TRBV28 to TRBJ2-7; perhaps TRBD2 as D (6 bases). Germline V gene lookup returns CDR1 MDHEN and CDR2 SYDVKM. CDR3 length: 14 residues. The DNA of the CDR3 is TGTGCCAGCAGTTTGCGGGGACCCGGGAACGAACAGTACTTC. Its translation is CASSLRGPGNEQYF.

This clonotype has at least ten counts. The rearrangement links TRBV12-5 to TRBJ1-4, with D possibly matching TRBD1 (5 bases). V shed 1 base and J shed 5 bases, with 11 bases lying between them. From germline, CDR1 is LGHNT and CDR2 FRNRAP. The length of the CDR3 is 15 residues. The CDR3 DNA reads TGTGCTAGTGGTTTGGGCCAGCGGGGGAATGAAAAACTGTTTTTT. Its protein product is CASGLGQRGNEKLFF. Full variable domain (missing parts from reference TRBV12-5 and TRBJ1-4): DARVTQTPRHKVTEMGQEVTMRCQPILGHNTVFWYRQTMMQGLELLAYFRNRAPLDDSGMPKDRFSAEMPDATLATLKIQPSEPRDSAVYFCASGLGQRGNEKLFFGSGTQLSVL.

This clonotype was recorded many times. The chain joins TRBV14 to TRBJ2-1; a possible D gene is TRBD2 (6 bases). The CDR3 sequence is 12 residues long. Trimming shortened V by 1 base and J by 9 bases, and 7 bases separated the two germline ends. From germline, CDR1 is SGHDN and CDR2 FVKESK. Written as DNA, the CDR3 is TGTGCCAGCAGCCAAGCGGGAGCTGAGCAGTTCTTC. It is translated as CASSQAGAEQFF. Full variable domain (rest looked up from reference TRBV14 and TRBJ2-1): EAGVTQFPSHSVIEKGQTVTLRCDPISGHDNLYWYRRVMGKEIKFLLHFVKESKQDESGMPNNRFLAERTGGTYSTLKVQPAELEDSGVYFCASSQAGAEQFFGPGTRLTVL.

This clonotype was detected many times. The chain links TRBV12-3 or TRBV12-4 to TRBJ1-6; D gene uncertain. V shed 0 bases and J shed 5 bases, with 8 bases lying between them. CDR3 size: 15 residues. The CDR3 sequence is CASSLAADNNSPLHF. The CDR3 DNA follows: TGTGCCAGCAGTTTAGCGGCAGATAATAATTCACCCCTCCACTTT.

The chain has TRBV15 and TRBJ2-3, with 10 nucleotides matching TRBD1. Trimming at V came to 2 bases and at J to 6 bases, leaving 8 bases not matched to a gene. The CDR3 runs 16 residues. CDR1 is LNHNV and CDR2 is YYDKDF in the germline V gene (reference sequence). The CDR3 bases are TGTGCCACCAGCAGAACGGGACAGGGGCGAATCGATACGCAGTATTTT. It yields the protein CATSRTGQGRIDTQYF.

This clonotype was seen a handful of times. The chain combines TRBV18 with TRBJ1-6; 8 bases match TRBD1. The V gene's germline CDR1 is KGHSH and CDR2 LQKENI. The CDR3 is made up of 15 amino acids. The trim removed 3 bases at V and 5 bases at J, leaving 3 bases unmatched. The DNA for the CDR3 is TGTGCCAGCTCACCCGGACAGGGTAATAATTCACCCCTCCACTTT. This translates into CASSPGQGNNSPLHF.